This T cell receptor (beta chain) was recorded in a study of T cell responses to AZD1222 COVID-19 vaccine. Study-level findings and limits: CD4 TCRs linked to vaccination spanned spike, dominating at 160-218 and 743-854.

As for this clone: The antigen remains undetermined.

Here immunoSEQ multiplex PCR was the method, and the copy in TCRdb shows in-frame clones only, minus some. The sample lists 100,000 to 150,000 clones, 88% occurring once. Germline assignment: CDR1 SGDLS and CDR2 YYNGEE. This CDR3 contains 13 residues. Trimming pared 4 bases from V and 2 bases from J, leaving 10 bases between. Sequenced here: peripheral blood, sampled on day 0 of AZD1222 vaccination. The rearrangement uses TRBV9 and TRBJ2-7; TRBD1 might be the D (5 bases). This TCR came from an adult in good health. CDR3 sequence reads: CASSLDSPYEQYF. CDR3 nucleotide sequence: TGTGCCAGCAGCCTAGACAGCCCCTACGAGCAGTACTTC.